The sequence of this T cell receptor beta chain was determined in a study of blood T cells in healthy people across ages. The CDR3 loop spans 16 amino acids. Germline lookup yields CDR1 MGHRA and CDR2 YSYEKL. V shed 0 bases, J shed 6 bases, and the junction held 7 bases outside the gene matches. The second PCR ran roughly 6 to 11 cycles with a sample-barcoded 5' primer and J-beta primers. TCRdb ran MiXCR on the 5' RACE reads and lists one entry per CDR3 protein. Among roughly 730,000 distinct CDR3 sequences listed, just over 55% were seen once. Input material: blood. The V gene is TRBV4-1, the J gene TRBJ2-1, with 8 bases matching TRBD2. The receptor's source is a man in his forties in good health. CDR3 sequence reads: CASSQEGSGSVNEQFF. The CDR3 nucleotides are TGCGCCAGCAGCCAAGAAGGGAGCGGGAGTGTCAATGAGCAGTTCTTC.